This paragraph reports one T cell receptor beta chain. The antigen is unknown. The data stem from a study of T cells after posttransplantation cyclophosphamide. Notes on the study in general: Blood and skin or GI T cell repertoires showed limited TRB overlap.

Trimming cost V 8 bases and J 3 bases, with 20 bases left between them. This CDR3 region has 15 residues. Germline CDR1 reads MDHEN; CDR2 reads SYDVKM. The protocol was immunoSEQ multiplex PCR, while the TCRdb copy is restricted to in-frame clones and leaves out a portion. The sample yields about 18,000 clones, approximately 87% seen once. Sequences were obtained from memory CD4+ T cells sorted from blood. The gene calls are TRBV28 and TRBJ2-7; possibly TRBD1 for D (5 bases). The sequence derives from a young man in good health and a related stem cell transplant donor. The CDR3 spells CASRTYDLVGYEQYF. The CDR3, as DNA: TGTGCCAGCCGGACATATGATCTCGTTGGCTACGAGCAGTACTTC.